This T cell receptor beta chain was recovered during a study of T cell repertoires in cytomegalovirus infection. Study details: Evidence of both CMV infection and a matching HLA type came from public TCR beta signatures.

Findings and limits, study-wide: CMV-specific HLA-C-restricted TCR beta clonotypes dominated the ex vivo response.

TCRdb passed the reads through MiXCR, listing each CDR3 protein once. Here the sample spans roughly 230,000 distinct CDR3 sequences, 15% to 20% being singletons. The sample holds a few counts of this clonotype. Antigen specificity is unknown. Trimming removed 5 bases at V and 1 base at J, with 9 bases between. CDR3 length equals 14 residues. The germline V gene encodes CDR1 SEHNR and CDR2 FQNEAQ (reference sequence). The sample consisted of CD8+ T cells from PBMCs. V and J are TRBV7-9 and TRBJ2-1; D gene unclear. The receptor was isolated from a human donor in good health (CMV status not recorded). Some clones in this sample may be carry-over from other donors' samples. CDR3 region: CASSNSFSYNEQFF. The DNA of the CDR3 is TGTGCCAGCAGCAACAGCTTTTCCTACAATGAGCAGTTCTTC.